This passage covers 18 T cell receptor beta chains from one sample sequenced in a study of blood T cells in healthy people across ages (dated by TCRdb to 2014 to 2015). The library was prepared using 5' RACE. Sequencing used an Illumina HiSeq 2500. The second PCR ran for about 6 to 12 cycles and used a J-beta primer mix along with a sample-barcoded 5' primer. TCRdb's own reprocessing of the public reads used fastp at Q25 and MiXCR and kept productive beta chains. Each CDR3 protein gets just one entry, which takes the most common genes and DNA from the rows behind it. The sample yields 900,000 to 950,000 distinct CDR3 sequences; approximately 32% were counted once. The ten most abundant clones make up about a tenth of the sample. Separately, the same data were catalogued under a study of T cells of mothers and their children.

The sequencing input was blood. These receptors were collected from a woman in her thirties or forties in good health.

The chain recombines TRBV20-1 with TRBJ1-2; tentatively, D is TRBD1 (5 bases). Per germline, CDR1 DFQATT and CDR2 SNEGSKA (reference sequence). The ends were cut back, 0 bases at V and 4 bases at J, with 15 bases in the middle. The CDR3 has 15 residues. In DNA form, the CDR3 reads TGCAGTGCTAGAGATCTAAGCAGGGATGGCTATGGCTACACCTTC. It is translated as CSARDLSRDGYGYTF.

Only a few counts were recorded for this clonotype. The chain recombines TRBV12-3 or TRBV12-4 with TRBJ2-2, with TRBD1 as a possible D gene (6 bases). The CDR3 is 13 amino acids. V was cut by 5 bases and J by 7 bases, with 11 bases left in between. The CDR3 nucleotides are TGTGCCAGCAGTCCAGGGGAAGGCGGGGAGCTGTTTTTT. Translated, it gives CASSPGEGGELFF.

The genes are TRBV20-1 and TRBJ1-1; D unclear. Trimming cost V 4 bases and J 0 bases, with 12 bases left between them. This CDR3 contains 14 residues. The germline gives CDR1 DFQATT, CDR2 SNEGSKA (reference sequence). As DNA, the CDR3 is TGCAGTGCTAATACAGTCAGAATGAACACTGAAGCTTTCTTT. Protein product: CSANTVRMNTEAFF.

A few counts support this clonotype. DNA for the CDR3: TGCAGTTCTCCCCATTTCTTTTTGGATACGCAGTATTTT. As protein: CSSPHFFLDTQYF. The chain has TRBV20-1 and TRBJ2-3, with D unclear. This CDR3 is built from 13 residues. Trimming removed 8 bases from V and 6 bases from J, with 18 bases in between. Germline CDR1 DFQATT, CDR2 SNEGSKA (reference sequence).

The genes are TRBV4-1 and TRBJ2-7; 7 bases align to TRBD1. The J call is doubtful: the DNA matches TRBJ2-5 better. The CDR3 contains 15 residues. Germline-derived CDR1 and CDR2 are MGHRA and YSYEKL. The CDR3 bases are TGCGCCAGCAGCCGCGTCACAGGGGTGGGAGAGACCCAGTACTTC. The encoded protein is CASSRVTGVGETQYF.

The rearrangement links TRBV20-1 to TRBJ1-6; weak D call: TRBD1 (5 bases). Trimming pared 4 bases from V and 6 bases from J, leaving 13 bases between. The germline gives CDR1 DFQATT, CDR2 SNEGSKA (reference sequence). This CDR3 region has 14 residues. CDR3 in amino acids: CSATSTAINSPLHF. The CDR3 DNA reads TGCAGTGCTACCTCGACAGCGATTAATTCACCCCTCCACTTT.

The J gene is TRBJ2-7, the V gene TRBV5-6; D not resolved. Germline CDR1 is SGHDT and CDR2 is YYEEEE. This CDR3 region has 13 residues. Trimming stripped 0 bases from V and 4 bases from J, with 8 bases between. The CDR3 region is CASSLARRYEQYF. In nucleotides, the CDR3 is TGTGCCAGCAGCTTGGCAAGAAGGTACGAGCAGTACTTC.

This sequence joins TRBV3-1 and TRBJ2-1, with D possibly being TRBD1 (5 bases). CDR3 size: 15 residues. V was clipped by 2 bases and J by 8 bases, with 16 bases between them. Germline assignment: CDR1 LGHDT and CDR2 YNNKEL (reference sequence). The CDR3 spells CASSQLAGQGYEQFF. The CDR3 region has the DNA TGTGCCAGCAGCCAACTGGCAGGGCAAGGGTATGAGCAGTTCTTC.

This clonotype was counted a few times. The gene calls are TRBV15 and TRBJ2-5; D tentatively fits TRBD1 or TRBD2 (5 bases each). V lost 3 bases and J lost 2, with 16 bases in between. In germline, CDR1 is LNHNV, CDR2 YYDKDF (reference sequence). The CDR3 has 16 amino acids. CDR3 DNA sequence: TGTGCCACCAGCAGTAAACCGGGACGGATACAAGAGACCCAGTACTTC. As protein: CATSSKPGRIQETQYF. Using reference TRBV15 and TRBJ2-5 for the parts outside the CDR3, the full variable domain is DAMVIQNPRYQVTQFGKPVTLSCSQTLNHNVMYWYQQKSSQAPKLLFHYYDKDFNNEADTPDNFQSRRPNTSFCFLDIRSPGLGDTAMYLCATSSKPGRIQETQYFGPGTRLLVL.

This clonotype occurred many times. V is TRBV4-1 and J is TRBJ1-4; D is unresolved. This CDR3 contains 14 residues. Trimming took off 7 bases at V and 4 bases at J, with 13 bases between the two ends. CDR1 is MGHRA and CDR2 is YSYEKL in the germline V gene. The CDR3 coding sequence is TGCGCCAGCACCCAGCGACAAGATAATGAAAAACTGTTTTTT. Residues: CASTQRQDNEKLFF.

This clonotype occurred a few times. The chain combines TRBV25-1 with TRBJ1-2, with D maybe TRBD1 (5 bases). Trimming removed 6 bases at V and 3 bases at J, with 17 bases between. In germline, CDR1 is MGHDK, CDR2 SYGVNS. This CDR3 has 15 residues. CDR3 in amino acids: CASSKMGQQDYGYTF. The DNA for the CDR3 is TGTGCCAGCAGCAAAATGGGGCAGCAAGACTATGGCTACACCTTC.

This clonotype was recorded a few times. The chain uses TRBV28 and TRBJ2-1; TRBD1 agrees at 10 bases. The CDR3 has 16 amino acids. Per germline, CDR1 MDHEN and CDR2 SYDVKM. After removal of 7 bases from V and 3 bases from J, the junction contained 9 bases not matched to a gene. The DNA for the CDR3 is TGTGCCAGCACCCAAGGGGGGGACAGGGGCTACAATGAGCAGTTCTTC. Translated, it gives CASTQGGDRGYNEQFF.

In this sample, this clonotype turned up many times. V gene TRBV28 combines with J gene TRBJ1-2; 7 bases agree with TRBD1. The CDR3 spans 16 residues. Germline trimming cut 5 bases from V and 3 bases from J; bases unmatched to any gene: 12. Germline loops: CDR1 MDHEN, CDR2 SYDVKM. CDR3 residues: CASSTAAGGGDYGYTF. CDR3 nucleotide sequence: TGTGCCAGCAGTACCGCGGCAGGGGGAGGGGACTATGGCTACACCTTC.

The chain links TRBV5-1 to TRBJ2-1; D is uncertain. CDR1 is SGHRS, CDR2 YFSETQ, per germline. Trimming removed 2 bases from V and 4 bases from J, with 13 bases in between. The CDR3 has 15 amino acids. The CDR3 sequence is CASSFGRSVYNEQFF. The CDR3, as DNA: TGCGCCAGCAGCTTCGGGCGGAGCGTTTACAATGAGCAGTTCTTC.

This clonotype was found many times. The chain is built from TRBV21-1 and TRBJ2-5; whether TRBD1, the table's D call, matches the DNA was not checked. TRBV21-1 is termed a pseudogene. CDR3 size: 15 residues. This CDR3 reads CASSTPFIRGKTQYF. In DNA form, the CDR3 reads TGTGCCAGCAGCACCCCCTTCATCAGGGGGAAGACCCAGTACTTC.

The chain combines TRBV20-1 with TRBJ1-5, with a weak D call TRBD1 (5 bases). The CDR3 loop spans 13 amino acids. Germline CDR1 and CDR2: DFQATT and SNEGSKA (reference sequence). Trimming removed 6 bases at V and 4 bases at J, with 13 bases between. This CDR3 is CSAQDSVNQPQHF. CDR3 DNA: TGCAGTGCCCAAGACAGCGTTAATCAGCCCCAGCATTTT.

V usage is TRBV24-1 and J usage is TRBJ2-5; D remains unclear. The CDR3 totals 11 residues. The V end lost 7 bases, the J end lost 5 bases, and 7 bases lay between the germline ends. The germline CDR1 and CDR2 sequences are KGHDR and SFDVKD. CDR3 residues: CATSDLETQYF. The CDR3 coding sequence is TGTGCCACCAGCGATCTGGAGACCCAGTACTTC.

Only one count was recorded for this clonotype. This chain links TRBV7-3 with TRBJ2-2, with 8 bases identical to TRBD1. CDR3 length equals 22 residues. Germline V gene sequence: CDR1 SGHTA, CDR2 FQGTGA. Losses at the gene ends were 1 base for V and 0 bases for J; bases not matched to a gene: 19. CDR3 residues: CASSLRVGTGGPKRANTGELFF. In DNA, the CDR3 is TGTGCCAGCAGCTTAAGGGTCGGGACAGGAGGGCCCAAGCGCGCGAACACCGGGGAGCTGTTTTTT.